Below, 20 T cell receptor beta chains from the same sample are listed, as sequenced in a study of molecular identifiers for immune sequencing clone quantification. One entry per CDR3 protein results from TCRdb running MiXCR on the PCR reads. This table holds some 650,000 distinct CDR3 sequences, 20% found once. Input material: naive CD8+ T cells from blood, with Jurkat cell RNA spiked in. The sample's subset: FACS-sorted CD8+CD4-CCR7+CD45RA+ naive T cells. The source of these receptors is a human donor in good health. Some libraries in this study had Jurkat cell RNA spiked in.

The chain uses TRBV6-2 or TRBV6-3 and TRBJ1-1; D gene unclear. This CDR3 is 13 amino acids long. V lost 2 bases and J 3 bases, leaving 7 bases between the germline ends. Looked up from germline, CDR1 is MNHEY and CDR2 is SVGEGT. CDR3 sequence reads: CASSYVRDTEAFF. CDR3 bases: TGTGCCAGCAGTTACGTGAGGGACACTGAAGCTTTCTTT.

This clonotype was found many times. For the CDR3, the DNA is TGCAGTGCTAGGCCTGCCCGTCCACAGGGGGCCTACGAGCAGTACTTC. Encoded protein: CSARPARPQGAYEQYF. The V call is TRBV20-1, the J call TRBJ2-7, with 8 bases aligning to TRBD1. The CDR3 contains 16 residues. Germline V lookup: CDR1 DFQATT, CDR2 SNEGSKA (reference sequence). The trim removed 3 bases at V and 2 bases at J, leaving 12 bases unmatched.

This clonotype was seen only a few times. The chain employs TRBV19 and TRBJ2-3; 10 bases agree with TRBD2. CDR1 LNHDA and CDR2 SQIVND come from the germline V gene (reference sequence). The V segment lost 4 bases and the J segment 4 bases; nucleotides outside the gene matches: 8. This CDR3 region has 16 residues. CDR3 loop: CASSTAGGPGADTQYF. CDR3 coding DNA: TGTGCCAGTAGTACAGCGGGGGGGCCGGGTGCAGATACGCAGTATTTT.

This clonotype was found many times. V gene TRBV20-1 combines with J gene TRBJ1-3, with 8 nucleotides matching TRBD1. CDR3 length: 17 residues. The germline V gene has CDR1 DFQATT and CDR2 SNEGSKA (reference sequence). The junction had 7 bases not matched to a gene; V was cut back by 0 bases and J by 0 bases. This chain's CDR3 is CSAREAPTGGSGNTIYF. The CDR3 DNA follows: TGCAGTGCTAGAGAAGCGCCCACAGGGGGCTCTGGAAACACCATATATTTT.

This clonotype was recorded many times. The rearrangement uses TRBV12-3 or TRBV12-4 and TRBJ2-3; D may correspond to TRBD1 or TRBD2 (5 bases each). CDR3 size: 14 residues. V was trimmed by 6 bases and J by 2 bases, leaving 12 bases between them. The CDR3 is CASSLTGPTDTQYF. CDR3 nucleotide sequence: TGTGCCAGCAGCCTAACGGGGCCCACAGATACGCAGTATTTT.

This chain's CDR3 is CASSQITGPDQPQHF. The CDR3, as DNA: TGTGCCAGCAGTCAAATAACGGGGCCAGATCAGCCCCAGCATTTT. The V gene is TRBV27, the J gene TRBJ1-5; D might be TRBD1 (5 bases). The CDR3 loop spans 15 amino acids. With 5 bases removed from V and 5 bases from J, the gap between germline ends came to 16 bases. The V gene's germline CDR1 is MNHEY and CDR2 SMNVEV (reference sequence).

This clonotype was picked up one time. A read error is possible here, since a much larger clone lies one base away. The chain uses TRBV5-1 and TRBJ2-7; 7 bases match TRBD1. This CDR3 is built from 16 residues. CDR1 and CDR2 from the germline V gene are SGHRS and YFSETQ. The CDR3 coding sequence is TGCGCCTGCAGCTTGGCGCAGGTACAGGGGTTCTACGAGCAGTACTTC. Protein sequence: CACSLAQVQGFYEQYF.

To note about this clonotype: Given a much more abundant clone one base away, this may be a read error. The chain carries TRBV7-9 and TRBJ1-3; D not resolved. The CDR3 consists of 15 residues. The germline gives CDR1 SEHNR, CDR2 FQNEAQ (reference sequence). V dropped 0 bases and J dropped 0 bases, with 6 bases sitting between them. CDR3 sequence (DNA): TGTGCCAGCAGCTTAGCTTCCCGCTCTGGAAACACCATATATTTT. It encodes CASSLASRSGNTIYF.

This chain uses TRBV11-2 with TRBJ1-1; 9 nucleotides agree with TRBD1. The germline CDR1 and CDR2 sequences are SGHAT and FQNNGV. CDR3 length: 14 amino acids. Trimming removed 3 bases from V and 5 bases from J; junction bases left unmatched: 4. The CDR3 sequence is CASSFPDRGTEAFF. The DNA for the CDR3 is TGTGCCAGCAGCTTTCCGGACAGGGGTACTGAAGCTTTCTTT.

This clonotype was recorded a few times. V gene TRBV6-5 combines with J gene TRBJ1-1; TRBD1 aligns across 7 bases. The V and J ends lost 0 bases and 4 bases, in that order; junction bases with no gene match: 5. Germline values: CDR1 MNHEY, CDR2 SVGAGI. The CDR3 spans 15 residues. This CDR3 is CASSYSDRARTEAFF. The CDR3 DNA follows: TGTGCCAGCAGTTACTCCGACAGGGCACGCACTGAAGCTTTCTTT.

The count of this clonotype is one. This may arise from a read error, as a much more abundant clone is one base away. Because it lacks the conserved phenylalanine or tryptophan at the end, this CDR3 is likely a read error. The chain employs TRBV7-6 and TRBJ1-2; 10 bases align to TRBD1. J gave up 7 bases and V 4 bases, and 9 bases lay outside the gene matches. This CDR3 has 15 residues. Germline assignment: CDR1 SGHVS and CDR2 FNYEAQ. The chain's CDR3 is CASSSLDRGVFGYTL. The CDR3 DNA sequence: TGTGCCAGCAGCTCCTTGGACAGGGGGGTTTTTGGCTACACCCTC.

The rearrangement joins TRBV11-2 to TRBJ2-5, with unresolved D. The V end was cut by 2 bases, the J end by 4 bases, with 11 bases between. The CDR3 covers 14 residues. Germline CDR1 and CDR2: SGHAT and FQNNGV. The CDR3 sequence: CASSLPGLGETQYF. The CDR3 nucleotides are TGTGCCAGCAGCTTACCGGGCCTGGGAGAGACCCAGTACTTC.

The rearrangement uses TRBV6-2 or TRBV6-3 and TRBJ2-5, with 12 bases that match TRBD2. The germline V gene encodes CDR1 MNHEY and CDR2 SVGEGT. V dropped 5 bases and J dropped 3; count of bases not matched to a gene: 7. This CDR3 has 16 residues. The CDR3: CASSKLAGGREETQYF. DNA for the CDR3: TGTGCCAGCAGTAAACTAGCGGGGGGCCGAGAAGAGACCCAGTACTTC.

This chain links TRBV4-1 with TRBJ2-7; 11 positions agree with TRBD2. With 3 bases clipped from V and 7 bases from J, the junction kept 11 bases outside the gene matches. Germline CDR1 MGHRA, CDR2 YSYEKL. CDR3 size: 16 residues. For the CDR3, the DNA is TGCGCCAGCAGCCAGACTCCTAGCGGGAGGCCAGAAGAGCAGTACTTC. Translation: CASSQTPSGRPEEQYF.

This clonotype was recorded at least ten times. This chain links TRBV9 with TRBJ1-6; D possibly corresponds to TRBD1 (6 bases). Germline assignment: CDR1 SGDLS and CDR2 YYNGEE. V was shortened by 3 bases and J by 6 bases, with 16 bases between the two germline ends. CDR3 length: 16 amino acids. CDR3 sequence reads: CASSELGGGPNSPLHF. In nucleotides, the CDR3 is TGTGCCAGCAGCGAATTGGGAGGGGGACCTAATTCACCCCTCCACTTT.

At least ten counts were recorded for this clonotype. CDR3 amino acids: CASSQDIESLHF. The CDR3 DNA reads TGTGCCAGCAGCCAAGACATCGAGAGTCTCCACTTT. The rearrangement uses TRBV14 and TRBJ1-6, with unresolved D. V shed 0 bases and J shed 16 bases, with 10 bases lying between them. Germline loops: CDR1 SGHDN, CDR2 FVKESK. The length of the CDR3 is 12 residues.

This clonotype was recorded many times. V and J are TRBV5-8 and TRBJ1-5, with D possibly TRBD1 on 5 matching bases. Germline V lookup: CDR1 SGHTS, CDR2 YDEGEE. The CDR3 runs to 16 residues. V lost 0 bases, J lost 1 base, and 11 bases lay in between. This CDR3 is CASSLEGTGSNQPQHF. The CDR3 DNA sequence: TGTGCCAGCAGCTTGGAGGGGACGGGGAGCAATCAGCCCCAGCATTTT.

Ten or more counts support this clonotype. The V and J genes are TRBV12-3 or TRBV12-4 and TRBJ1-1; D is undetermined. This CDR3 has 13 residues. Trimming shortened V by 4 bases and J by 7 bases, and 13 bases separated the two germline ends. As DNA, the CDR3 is TGTGCCAGCAGTTATTCGTCGGCCTTTGAAGCTTTCTTT. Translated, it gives CASSYSSAFEAFF.

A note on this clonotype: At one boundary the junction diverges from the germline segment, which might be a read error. The CDR3: CASSIGVPNERYF. In DNA, the CDR3 is TGTGCCAGTAGTATAGGGGTCCCGAACGAGCGGTACTTC. V gene TRBV19 combines with J gene TRBJ2-7; no definite D call. The CDR3 extends over 13 amino acids. CDR1 and CDR2 (germline): LNHDA, SQIVND (reference sequence).

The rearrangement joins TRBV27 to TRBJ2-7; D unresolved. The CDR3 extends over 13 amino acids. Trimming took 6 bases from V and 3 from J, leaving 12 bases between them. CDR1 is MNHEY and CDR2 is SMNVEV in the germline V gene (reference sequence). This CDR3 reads CASRLSDGYEQYF. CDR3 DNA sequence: TGTGCCAGCAGACTCTCGGACGGCTACGAGCAGTACTTC.